Listed below are T cell receptor beta chains from one sample, sequenced in a study of cytomegalovirus exposure and HLA in healthy donors. The assay was immunoSEQ multiplex PCR, and TCRdb's table has in-frame clones only and misses some. The sample consists of about 130,000 clones, around 70% of them appearing once. The sample was PBMCs. Every receptor here comes from a man in his forties in good health and CMV-seropositive. Both conserved end residues are part of each CDR3. D genes are given only for firm matches. The listing skips clone size in some rows; elsewhere it reads once, few, many or a size class.

D gene: NA; V gene: TRBV2; J gene: TRBJ1-1; clone size: NA; CDR3 protein: CASRGGTEAFF
D gene: NA; V gene: TRBV2; J gene: TRBJ2-2; clone size: NA; CDR3 protein: CASRIVTNTGELFF
D gene: TRBD1; V gene: TRBV7-8; J gene: TRBJ2-1; clone size: few; CDR3 protein: CASSPSGQGAYNEQFF
D gene: TRBD1; V gene: TRBV10-3; J gene: TRBJ1-1; clone size: NA; CDR3 protein: CATTGQGNTEAFF
D gene: NA; V gene: TRBV27; J gene: TRBJ1-5; clone size: NA; CDR3 protein: CASSLSPPSKLGSNQPQHF
D gene: NA; V gene: TRBV14; J gene: TRBJ2-5; clone size: NA; CDR3 protein: CASSQVTGQETQYF
D gene: TRBD1; V gene: TRBV5-6; J gene: TRBJ1-6; clone size: once; CDR3 protein: CASSGRQGADSPLHF
D gene: NA; V gene: TRBV10-2; J gene: TRBJ1-4; clone size: NA; CDR3 protein: CASSDRGGTAF
D gene: NA; V gene: TRBV4-3; J gene: TRBJ1-2; clone size: few; CDR3 protein: CASSQALQGVGYTF
D gene: TRBD1; V gene: TRBV5-4; J gene: TRBJ2-7; clone size: NA; CDR3 protein: CASSFTSGQGDYEQYF
D gene: TRBD1; V gene: TRBV10-3; J gene: TRBJ1-1; clone size: NA; CDR3 protein: CAISESGGQRNTEAFF
D gene: TRBD2; V gene: TRBV4-2; J gene: TRBJ2-1; clone size: NA; CDR3 protein: CASSQEGVAGGPYNEQFF
D gene: NA; V gene: TRBV19; J gene: TRBJ2-1; clone size: NA; CDR3 protein: CASSVQGWHEQFF
D gene: TRBD2; V gene: TRBV19; J gene: TRBJ2-2; clone size: NA; CDR3 protein: CASSIVAGGPGELFF
D gene: TRBD1; V gene: TRBV6-4; J gene: TRBJ1-2; clone size: NA; CDR3 protein: CASSPGQGNYGYTF
D gene: NA; V gene: TRBV6-6; J gene: TRBJ1-1; clone size: once; CDR3 protein: CASSPRRQNTEAFF
D gene: NA; V gene: TRBV18; J gene: TRBJ2-7; clone size: NA; CDR3 protein: CASSPGPDGEQYF
D gene: TRBD2; V gene: TRBV5-1; J gene: TRBJ2-3; clone size: NA; CDR3 protein: CASSRNSGGGTDTQYF
D gene: NA; V gene: TRBV4-3; J gene: TRBJ2-2; clone size: NA; CDR3 protein: CASSQFPFLGGAPTNTGELFF
D gene: NA; V gene: TRBV4-1; J gene: TRBJ2-1; clone size: NA; CDR3 protein: CASSQEMGQGEQFF
D gene: TRBD1; V gene: TRBV27; J gene: TRBJ2-2; clone size: once; CDR3 protein: CASSLYGTGGTGELFF
D gene: NA; V gene: TRBV6-1; J gene: TRBJ1-1; clone size: few; CDR3 protein: CASLQGAEAFF
D gene: TRBD1; V gene: TRBV6-5; J gene: TRBJ1-5; clone size: NA; CDR3 protein: CASSTGTGDSQPQHF
D gene: TRBD2; V gene: TRBV29-1; J gene: TRBJ2-7; clone size: NA; CDR3 protein: CSVSRLAGSYEQYF
D gene: TRBD2; V gene: TRBV27; J gene: TRBJ2-7; clone size: NA; CDR3 protein: CASSFRLAGEGVYYEQYF
D gene: NA; V gene: TRBV9; J gene: TRBJ1-6; clone size: NA; CDR3 protein: CASSVTPGGGSPLHF
D gene: NA; V gene: TRBV5-6; J gene: TRBJ2-7; clone size: NA; CDR3 protein: CASSHGTTYEQYF
D gene: TRBD1; V gene: TRBV11-2; J gene: TRBJ2-7; clone size: NA; CDR3 protein: CASSPGTGSYEQYF
D gene: NA; V gene: TRBV11-2; J gene: TRBJ1-4; clone size: NA; CDR3 protein: CASSLGTGTDEKLFF
D gene: TRBD1; V gene: TRBV19; J gene: TRBJ1-2; clone size: NA; CDR3 protein: CASSIPGQAGYGYTF
D gene: TRBD2; V gene: TRBV15; J gene: TRBJ2-7; clone size: NA; CDR3 protein: CATSSPAGGEKQYF
D gene: NA; V gene: TRBV7-9; J gene: TRBJ2-2; clone size: NA; CDR3 protein: CASSYQDGGPYTGELFF
D gene: NA; V gene: TRBV7-9; J gene: TRBJ2-7; clone size: NA; CDR3 protein: CASRSGTTYEQYF
D gene: NA; V gene: TRBV7-6; J gene: TRBJ2-2; clone size: few; CDR3 protein: CASSLRSTGELFF
D gene: NA; V gene: TRBV27; J gene: TRBJ1-1; clone size: NA; CDR3 protein: CASGARVNTEAFF
D gene: TRBD2; V gene: TRBV27; J gene: TRBJ2-7; clone size: NA; CDR3 protein: CASSLAKRGSSYEQYF
D gene: NA; V gene: TRBV5-4; J gene: TRBJ1-5; clone size: NA; CDR3 protein: CASSLAGAGQPQHF
D gene: TRBD1; V gene: TRBV7-8; J gene: TRBJ1-2; clone size: few; CDR3 protein: CASSRTGQNYGYTF
D gene: NA; V gene: TRBV18; J gene: TRBJ1-5; clone size: NA; CDR3 protein: CASSPLEGQPQHF
D gene: TRBD1; V gene: TRBV9; J gene: TRBJ1-6; clone size: NA; CDR3 protein: CASSTLGTGGNSPLHF
D gene: TRBD1; V gene: TRBV5-1; J gene: TRBJ2-7; clone size: few; CDR3 protein: CASSERTGGYEQYF
D gene: TRBD2; V gene: TRBV27; J gene: TRBJ2-7; clone size: NA; CDR3 protein: CASSSPGLATYEQYF
D gene: TRBD2; V gene: TRBV28; J gene: TRBJ2-7; clone size: NA; CDR3 protein: CASRALAGGTYEQYF
D gene: NA; V gene: TRBV29-1; J gene: TRBJ2-5; clone size: NA; CDR3 protein: CSVDLQGETQYF
D gene: NA; V gene: TRBV30; J gene: TRBJ2-2; clone size: NA; CDR3 protein: CAWSVPGWDTGELFF
D gene: NA; V gene: TRBV4-2; J gene: TRBJ2-2; clone size: NA; CDR3 protein: CASSQVTGELFF
D gene: TRBD2; V gene: TRBV19; J gene: TRBJ2-3; clone size: few; CDR3 protein: CASSRGTSGGATDTQYF
D gene: NA; V gene: TRBV5-1; J gene: TRBJ1-4; clone size: few; CDR3 protein: CASKLQGNSNEKLFF
D gene: TRBD1; V gene: TRBV25-1; J gene: TRBJ2-3; clone size: NA; CDR3 protein: CASSVGQATDTQYF
D gene: TRBD1; V gene: TRBV11-2; J gene: TRBJ2-5; clone size: NA; CDR3 protein: CASSTSTGGVRETQYF
D gene: NA; V gene: TRBV6-4; J gene: TRBJ1-2; clone size: NA; CDR3 protein: CAGLVGRGGYTF
D gene: TRBD2; V gene: TRBV4-2; J gene: TRBJ2-1; clone size: NA; CDR3 protein: CASSETSGNLYNEQFF
D gene: NA; V gene: TRBV6-5; J gene: TRBJ1-4; clone size: NA; CDR3 protein: CASSRHEARGEKLFF
D gene: TRBD1; V gene: TRBV29-1; J gene: TRBJ1-2; clone size: NA; CDR3 protein: CSVDRTGIGYTF
D gene: TRBD2; V gene: TRBV29-1; J gene: TRBJ2-3; clone size: NA; CDR3 protein: CSVEDRLAGVADTQYF
D gene: TRBD1; V gene: TRBV27; J gene: TRBJ2-6; clone size: NA; CDR3 protein: CASGPGQGVAGANVLTF
D gene: NA; V gene: TRBV6-1; J gene: TRBJ1-6; clone size: NA; CDR3 protein: CASSPDRYYGSPLHF
D gene: TRBD2; V gene: TRBV5-4; J gene: TRBJ2-2; clone size: NA; CDR3 protein: CASSIPLAGATGELFF
D gene: TRBD1; V gene: TRBV7-9; J gene: TRBJ2-1; clone size: NA; CDR3 protein: CASSLPPSDRDNEQFF